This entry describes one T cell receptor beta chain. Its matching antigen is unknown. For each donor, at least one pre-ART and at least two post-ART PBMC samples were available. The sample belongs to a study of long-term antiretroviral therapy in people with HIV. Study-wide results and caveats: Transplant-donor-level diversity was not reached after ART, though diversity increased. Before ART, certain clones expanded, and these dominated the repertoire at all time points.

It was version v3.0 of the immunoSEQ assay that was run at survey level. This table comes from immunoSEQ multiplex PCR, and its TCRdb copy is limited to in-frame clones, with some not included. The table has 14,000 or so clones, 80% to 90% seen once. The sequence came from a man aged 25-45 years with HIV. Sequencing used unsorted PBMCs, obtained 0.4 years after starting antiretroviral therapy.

CDR3 loop: CASSILGQGDEQFF. As DNA, the CDR3 is TGTGCCAGTAGTATATTGGGACAGGGGGATGAGCAGTTCTTC. The chain uses TRBV19 and TRBJ2-1; 11 nucleotides line up with TRBD1. The CDR3 totals 14 residues. Unmatched junction bases numbered 2, after V lost 2 bases and J lost 8 bases. Per the germline V gene, CDR1 is LNHDA and CDR2 is SQIVND (reference sequence).